Listed here are 26 T cell receptor beta chains from one sample, sequenced in a study of shared clonotypes between healthy human individuals. TCRdb's table, derived via immunoSEQ multiplex PCR, lists solely in-frame clones and lacks some. There are fewer than 2.5 million clones in the sample; roughly 93% occur only once, and about 0.34% lies in the top ten. Sequences were obtained from naive CD4+ T cells from PBMCs. Subset meaning: CD45RA+ positively selected. Receptors originate from a young man in good health. Some clones in this sample may be carry-over from other donors' samples.

This clone was detected only once. The gene calls are TRBV4-1 and TRBJ2-1, with D perhaps matching TRBD1 (6 bases). Trimming stripped 4 bases from V and 7 bases from J, with 11 bases between. The CDR3 spans 13 residues. Germline CDR1 MGHRA, CDR2 YSYEKL. Written as DNA, the CDR3 is TGCGCCAGCAGCCCGTACAGGGATAATGAGCAGTTCTTC. The encoded protein is CASSPYRDNEQFF.

In this sample, this clone turned up a few times. The chain uses TRBV6-1 and TRBJ1-5; tentatively, D is TRBD1 (6 bases). V was cut by 9 bases and J by 1 base, with 13 bases left in between. Germline assignment: CDR1 MNHNS and CDR2 SASEGT. This CDR3 region has 14 residues. The CDR3 coding sequence is TGTGCCAGTCTGGGGGGGGCCAGCAATCAGCCCCAGCATTTT. Translated: CASLGGASNQPQHF.

This chain links TRBV5-4 with TRBJ2-2; 9 bases are shared with TRBD1. The ends lost 4 bases at V and 6 bases at J; junction bases unmatched: 10. The CDR3 has 16 residues. Germline lookup yields CDR1 SGHNT and CDR2 YYREEE (reference sequence). The CDR3 DNA follows: TGTGCCAGCAGCCCCCGGGACAGGGTTGGGTCCGGGGAGCTGTTTTTT. It is translated as CASSPRDRVGSGELFF.

As concerns this clone: Other DNA sequences in the same sample also yield this CDR3. V and J are TRBV29-1 and TRBJ2-3; weak D call: TRBD1 (6 bases). The CDR3 extends over 14 amino acids. The germline V and J ends were trimmed by 1 base and 1 base, with 9 bases remaining between them. The germline gives CDR1 SQVTM, CDR2 ANQGSEA. The CDR3 bases are TGCAGCGTTGAAGGGGGGCGGGGCACAGATACGCAGTATTTT. Its translation is CSVEGGRGTDTQYF.

This sequence joins TRBV7-8 and TRBJ2-1; TRBD1 aligns across 12 bases. V lost 3 bases, J lost 7 bases, and 7 bases stayed unmatched. The CDR3 sequence is 16 residues long. Germline V gene lookup returns CDR1 SGHVS and CDR2 FQNEAQ. CDR3 DNA: TGTGCCAGCAGCTTTAGGGGGACAGGGGGCCGGAATGAGCAGTTCTTC. Residues: CASSFRGTGGRNEQFF.

This chain uses TRBV6-6 with TRBJ2-1; tentatively, D is TRBD2 (6 bases). Trimming shortened V by 6 bases and J by 3 bases, and 18 bases separated the two germline ends. Germline lookup yields CDR1 MNHNY and CDR2 SVGAGI (reference sequence). CDR3 length equals 16 residues. CDR3 protein: CASSLAGAGRYNEQFF. The CDR3 nucleotides are TGTGCCAGCAGCCTTGCCGGGGCGGGGCGCTACAATGAGCAGTTCTTC.

This chain uses TRBV11-2 with TRBJ2-1, with D perhaps matching TRBD2 (6 bases). The germline V and J ends were trimmed by 5 bases and 5 bases, with 22 bases remaining between them. Germline V gene lookup returns CDR1 SGHAT and CDR2 FQNNGV. This CDR3 is built from 17 residues. As DNA, the CDR3 is TGTGCCAGCAGCGCAAGGCCCTCCTCCGGGAGAGACAATGAGCAGTTCTTC. Translating it yields CASSARPSSGRDNEQFF.

The genes are TRBV29-1 and TRBJ1-1, with D uncertain. V dropped 6 bases and J dropped 0 bases, with 8 bases sitting between them. CDR3 length equals 12 residues. The germline V gene has CDR1 SQVTM and CDR2 ANQGSEA. The CDR3 DNA reads TGCAGCGTGAGTCATATGAACACTGAAGCTTTCTTT. Encoded protein: CSVSHMNTEAFF. The complete variable domain, with remaining parts taken from reference TRBV29-1 and TRBJ1-1, reads SAVISQKPSRDICQRGTSLTIQCQVDSQVTMMFWYRQQPGQSLTLIATANQGSEATYESGFVIDKFPISRPNLTFSTLTVSNMSPEDSSIYLCSVSHMNTEAFFGQGTRLTVV.

This clone was observed once. V usage is TRBV5-1 and J usage is TRBJ2-5; the D is unclear. Germline V gives CDR1 SGHRS, CDR2 YFSETQ. V lost 1 base to trimming and J lost 0 bases, with 10 bases between them. CDR3 size: 15 residues. Here the CDR3 reads CASSLRPGHQETQYF. The DNA of the CDR3 is TGCGCCAGCAGCTTGCGGCCCGGACACCAAGAGACCCAGTACTTC. Based on the CDR3 plus reference TRBV5-1 and TRBJ2-5, the full variable domain is KAGVTQTPRYLIKTRGQQVTLSCSPISGHRSVSWYQQTPGQGLQFLFEYFSETQRNKGNFPGRFSGRQFSNSRSEMNVSTLELGDSALYLCASSLRPGHQETQYFGPGTRLLVL.

V and J are TRBV12-5 and TRBJ2-7; tentatively, D is TRBD2 (5 bases). Germline-derived CDR1 and CDR2 are LGHNT and FRNRAP. The CDR3 spans 13 residues. Trimming stripped 0 bases from V and 7 bases from J, with 10 bases between. The CDR3 DNA follows: TGTGCTAGTGGTTTGGTCCCCGGCGGGGAGCAGTACTTC. Residues: CASGLVPGGEQYF. Combining the CDR3 with reference TRBV12-5 and TRBJ2-7 gives the whole variable domain DARVTQTPRHKVTEMGQEVTMRCQPILGHNTVFWYRQTMMQGLELLAYFRNRAPLDDSGMPKDRFSAEMPDATLATLKIQPSEPRDSAVYFCASGLVPGGEQYFGPGTRLTVT.

The chain joins TRBV6-4 to TRBJ2-1; TRBD2 agrees at 7 bases. Germline V lookup: CDR1 MRHNA, CDR2 SNTAGT. This CDR3 region has 16 residues. The V segment lost 2 bases and the J segment 8 bases; nucleotides outside the gene matches: 12. The CDR3 protein is CASSDTRASGADEQFF. The CDR3 nucleotides are TGTGCCAGCAGTGACACTAGGGCTAGCGGAGCGGATGAGCAGTTCTTC.

The chain uses TRBV6-5 and TRBJ1-2; 8 bases are a match to TRBD1. Germline CDR1 and CDR2: MNHEY and SVGAGI. Losses at the gene ends were 8 bases for V and 5 bases for J; bases not matched to a gene: 4. The CDR3 consists of 12 residues. In DNA form, the CDR3 reads TGTGCCAGCGGACAGGGAGGGTATGGCTACACCTTC. Translation: CASGQGGYGYTF.

There are a few counts of this clone. The chain recombines TRBV21-1 with TRBJ1-1. TRBV21-1 is labeled a pseudogene. This CDR3 region has 16 residues. Written as DNA, the CDR3 is TGTGCCAGCACATTGGCGGGGGGCCGACGGAACACTGAAGCTTTCTTT. Protein sequence: CASTLAGGRRNTEAFF.

V usage is TRBV5-1 and J usage is TRBJ2-4, with 13 nucleotides matching TRBD2. Germline V lookup: CDR1 SGHRS, CDR2 YFSETQ. The CDR3 has 19 amino acids. V gave up 0 bases and J gave up 0 bases; unmatched junction bases: 6. This CDR3 reads CASSLGTSGSRLAKNIQYF. The CDR3 DNA reads as TGCGCCAGCAGCTTGGGGACTAGCGGGAGTCGTCTAGCCAAAAACATTCAGTACTTC.

The chain combines TRBV29-1 with TRBJ2-1, with TRBD1 matching 7 bases. This CDR3 region has 12 residues. Losses at the gene ends were 5 bases for V and 9 bases for J; bases not matched to a gene: 7. Germline V lookup: CDR1 SQVTM, CDR2 ANQGSEA. The CDR3 spells CSVNPGGREQFF. CDR3 coding DNA: TGCAGCGTTAACCCAGGGGGACGTGAGCAGTTCTTC.

The chain links TRBV13 to TRBJ2-7; D tentatively fits TRBD1 or TRBD2 (5 bases each). Germline CDR1 is PRHDT and CDR2 is FYEKMQ (reference sequence). This CDR3 is 15 amino acids long. Trimming removed 4 bases at V and 0 bases at J, with 13 bases between. CDR3 sequence reads: CASSSGPGSSYEQYF. CDR3 DNA: TGTGCCAGCAGCTCCGGTCCAGGGAGCTCCTACGAGCAGTACTTC.

The chain is built from TRBV27 and TRBJ2-2; D possibly matches TRBD1 or TRBD2 (5 bases each). The V gene's germline CDR1 is MNHEY and CDR2 SMNVEV (reference sequence). The CDR3 runs to 16 residues. Trimming cost V 5 bases and J 3 bases, with 16 bases left between them. The CDR3, as DNA: TGTGCCAGCAGTCAATTGTTCCGAGGGGACACCGGGGAGCTGTTTTTT. Its protein product is CASSQLFRGDTGELFF.

The chain employs TRBV28 and TRBJ2-1; D might be TRBD1 (6 bases). The CDR3 runs 15 residues. The V end was cut by 3 bases, the J end by 7 bases, with 16 bases between. The V gene's germline CDR1 is MDHEN and CDR2 SYDVKM. CDR3 coding DNA: TGTGCCAGCAGTTTTCCAGGGGCCGCGAGGAATGAGCAGTTCTTC. It yields the protein CASSFPGAARNEQFF.

The chain couples TRBV28 to TRBJ2-2; D unclear. This CDR3 region has 12 residues. Trimming cost V 6 bases and J 7 bases, with 9 bases left between them. The germline gives CDR1 MDHEN, CDR2 SYDVKM. CDR3 sequence (DNA): TGTGCCAGCAGCCTCCCCAACGGGGAGCTGTTTTTT. Encoded protein: CASSLPNGELFF.

This chain uses TRBV29-1 with TRBJ2-3, with D perhaps TRBD1 or TRBD2 (5 bases each). This CDR3 contains 14 residues. Germline V gene sequence: CDR1 SQVTM, CDR2 ANQGSEA. Trimming removed 2 bases from V and 0 bases from J, with 9 bases in between. CDR3 amino acids: CSVERDLSTDTQYF. The CDR3, as DNA: TGCAGCGTTGAACGGGACCTTAGCACAGATACGCAGTATTTT.

V gene TRBV6-5 combines with J gene TRBJ2-1, with 8 bases lining up with TRBD1. The CDR3 totals 13 residues. V lost 2 bases, J lost 8 bases, and 2 bases stayed unmatched. The germline V gene has CDR1 MNHEY and CDR2 SVGAGI. CDR3 amino acids: CASSYDRGDEQFF. CDR3 DNA: TGTGCCAGCAGTTACGACAGGGGCGATGAGCAGTTCTTC.

This sequence joins TRBV4-1 and TRBJ1-4; TRBD1 is a possible D gene (5 bases). Looked up from germline, CDR1 is MGHRA and CDR2 is YSYEKL. With 2 bases removed from V and 8 bases from J, the gap between germline ends came to 9 bases. This CDR3 comprises 13 residues. CDR3 nucleotide sequence: TGCGCCAGCAGCCAACTTCGGGGGGAAAAACTGTTTTTT. This gives the protein CASSQLRGEKLFF.

V usage is TRBV6-6 and J usage is TRBJ2-7; D is tentatively TRBD1 or TRBD2 (7 bases each). Germline loops: CDR1 MNHNY, CDR2 SVGAGI (reference sequence). Between the trimmed V and J ends, which lost 7 bases and 4 bases, there was a span of 17 bases. The CDR3 is 14 residues long. The CDR3 is CASIQGAGQYEQYF. CDR3 DNA: TGTGCCAGCATACAGGGAGCGGGACAGTACGAGCAGTACTTC.

Note on this clone: Distinct nucleotide sequences in the sample also encode this CDR3. For the CDR3, the DNA is TGTGCCAGCTCCCCCCTCGGCGATACGCAGTATTTT. Its protein product is CASSPLGDTQYF. This chain joins TRBV18 and TRBJ2-3, with unresolved D. Germline V gene data show CDR1 as KGHSH and CDR2 as LQKENI. The germline V and J ends were trimmed by 6 bases and 6 bases, with 10 bases remaining between them. The CDR3 runs to 12 residues.

The CDR3, as DNA: TGTGCCAGCTCACAGGACAGTAGGAACATTCAGTACTTC. Its protein is CASSQDSRNIQYF. This chain links TRBV18 with TRBJ2-4; tentative D call: TRBD1 (6 bases). The CDR3 loop spans 13 amino acids. Germline assignment: CDR1 KGHSH and CDR2 LQKENI. Deletions cut 4 bases from V and 7 bases from J, with 11 bases between. The entire variable domain, with the rest obtained from reference TRBV18 and TRBJ2-4, is as follows: NAGVMQNPRHLVRRRGQEARLRCSPMKGHSHVYWYRQLPEEGLKFMVYLQKENIIDESGMPKERFSAEFPKEGPSILRIQQVVRGDSAAYFCASSQDSRNIQYFGAGTRLSVL.

The CDR3 DNA reads TGTGCCAGCCGATTGGGGTTGGACACTGAAGCTTTCTTT. Translation: CASRLGLDTEAFF. The chain couples TRBV7-3 to TRBJ1-1; D remains ambiguous. The germline gives CDR1 SGHTA, CDR2 FQGTGA. V dropped 8 bases and J dropped 3 bases, with 13 bases sitting between them. The CDR3 sequence is 13 residues long.